These T cell receptor beta chains were read from a single sample in a study of blood T cell repertoires in COVID-19. TCRdb's table, derived via immunoSEQ multiplex PCR, lists solely in-frame clones and lacks some. The sample includes 90,000 to 130,000 clones, about 70% of them seen just once. The specimen sequenced was peripheral blood. The receptors originated from a woman aged 55-70 years with acute or convalescent COVID-19. CDR3s include the opening cysteine and the closing phenylalanine or tryptophan. A D gene is named only where the DNA matches it firmly. Size is omitted from some rows. Given values are once, few, many or a class for expanded clones.

>TRBJ1-2|few|NA|TRBV3-1/TRBV3-2
TGTGCCAGCAGCCCCCAGTCGGGGTATGGTGGCTACACCTTC
CASSPQSGYGGYTF
>TRBJ1-1|few|TRBD1|TRBV19
TGTGCCAGTAGTATGACAGGGAACTTGAACACTGAAGCTTTCTTT
CASSMTGNLNTEAFF
>TRBJ1-6|NA|NA|TRBV5-1
TGCGCCAGCAGCGCGCAGGGGAACTCCTATAATTCACCCCTCCACTTT
CASSAQGNSYNSPLHF
>TRBJ1-1|NA|TRBD1|TRBV4-3
TGCGCCAGCAGCCAAGAGGGCAGGGGGACTGAAGCTTTCTTT
CASSQEGRGTEAFF
>TRBJ1-1|NA|NA|TRBV5-5
TGTGCCAGCAGCTTGGGGAACGTCAGGACTGAAGCTTTCTTT
CASSLGNVRTEAFF
>TRBJ1-2|NA|TRBD1|TRBV5-5
TGTGCCAGCAGCATCAATACAGGGGAAGGCTACACCTTC
CASSINTGEGYTF
>TRBJ2-7|NA|NA|TRBV14
TGTGCCAGCAGCCAAAGACAGGAGTACGAGCAGTACTTC
CASSQRQEYEQYF
>TRBJ1-5|NA|NA|TRBV6-5
TGTGCCAGCAGTTATGGGTCCGGGGGTAACCAGCATTTT
CASSYGSGGNQHF
>TRBJ1-3|NA|NA|TRBV19
TGTGCCAGTACCACAGCTGCCGGAAACACCATATATTTT
CASTTAAGNTIYF
>TRBJ2-5|few|NA|TRBV18
TGTGCCAGCTCACCTAACAGAGAAGAGACCCAGTACTTC
CASSPNREETQYF
>TRBJ2-7|NA|TRBD2|TRBV14
TGTGCCAGCAGCCACCTGACTAGCCTCGAGCAGTACTTC
CASSHLTSLEQYF
>TRBJ2-4|NA|NA|TRBV28
TGTGCCAGCAGGTCGGGACAATCTTCGGACATTCAGTACTTC
CASRSGQSSDIQYF
>TRBJ1-3|NA|NA|TRBV21-1
TGTGCCAGCGCGGACAAGGGATTGTCTGGAAACACCATATATTTT
CASADKGLSGNTIYF
>TRBJ2-6|few|NA|TRBV19
TGTGCCAGTAGTCCCGACAGGTCTGGGGCCAACGTCCTGACTTTC
CASSPDRSGANVLTF
>TRBJ1-2|NA|NA|TRBV4-2
TGTGCCAGCAGCCAAGATCTAGCGGGGACTAACTATGGCTACACCTTC
CASSQDLAGTNYGYTF
>TRBJ1-3|once|NA|TRBV3-1/TRBV3-2
TGTGCCAGCAGCCGAGGGCCTGGAAACACCATATATTTT
CASSRGPGNTIYF
>TRBJ2-1|NA|TRBD1|TRBV28
TGTGCCAACTCGGGACAGGGGAGGAACAATGAGCAGTTCTTC
CANSGQGRNNEQFF
>TRBJ1-1|few|TRBD1|TRBV30
TGTGCCTGGACCTACCGGGACAGGGGGCGGAACACTGAAGCTTTCTTT
CAWTYRDRGRNTEAFF
>TRBJ1-2|NA|NA|TRBV7-3
TGTGCCAGCAGCCTTTGGACAGCCATCAACTATGGCTACACCTTC
CASSLWTAINYGYTF
>TRBJ2-7|NA|NA|TRBV12-3/TRBV12-4
TGTGCCAGCAGTTTGACGGGCTACGAGCAGTACTTC
CASSLTGYEQYF
>TRBJ1-6|many|NA|TRBV14
TGTGCCAGCAGCCTCGGGACCTATAATTCACCCCTCCACTTT
CASSLGTYNSPLHF
>TRBJ1-2|few|NA|TRBV28
TGTGCCAGCAGTTCCCCGGCAGGCGGGGATGGCTACACCTTC
CASSSPAGGDGYTF
>TRBJ1-1|NA|NA|TRBV11-2
TGTGCCAGCAGCTTGACGGACAGTTTGAACACTGAAGCTTTCTTT
CASSLTDSLNTEAFF
>TRBJ1-6|NA|NA|TRBV18
TGTGCCACCACCAGGGTTTTAAGTTCACCCCTCCACTTT
CATTRVLSSPLHF
>TRBJ1-6|NA|TRBD1|TRBV5-1
TGCGCCAGCAGCTTGCGGACATCGGGACAGGGTTGGTCACCCCTCCACTTT
CASSLRTSGQGWSPLHF
>TRBJ1-1|NA|NA|TRBV5-5
TGTGCCAGCAGCTGGGGGGTAGGCACTGAAGCTTTCTTT
CASSWGVGTEAFF
>TRBJ2-5|NA|NA|TRBV27
TGTGCCAGCAGTTTAGTTGGAGGGACCCAGTACTTC
CASSLVGGTQYF
>TRBJ1-1|NA|TRBD1|TRBV6-5
TGTGCCAGCAGAACAGGGGGCAGGTTGGAGGCTTTCTTT
CASRTGGRLEAFF
>TRBJ2-7|NA|TRBD2|TRBV5-1
TGCGCCAGCAGCCGGACTAGCGGCAGCCTCTCCTACGAGCAGTACTTC
CASSRTSGSLSYEQYF
>TRBJ2-7|few|NA|TRBV5-1
TGCGCCAGCGGTCCGGGACAAGGCTACGAGCAGTACTTC
CASGPGQGYEQYF
>TRBJ2-6|NA|NA|TRBV15
TGTGCCACCAGCAGAGATTTAGCGCCGACCTCTGGGGCCAACGTCCTGACTTTC
CATSRDLAPTSGANVLTF
>TRBJ1-2|NA|NA|TRBV7-3
TGTGCCAGCAGCATGGAGCGGACTGGTGGCTACACCTTC
CASSMERTGGYTF
>TRBJ1-4|few|TRBD1|TRBV19
TGTGCCAGTAGTAAAGAACGGGACAGGACGGCAGCGGTTGAAAAACTGTTTTTT
CASSKERDRTAAVEKLFF
>TRBJ1-3|NA|NA|TRBV30
TGTGCCTGGTTTAGCCCGTCTGGAAACACCATATATTTT
CAWFSPSGNTIYF
>TRBJ1-3|few|NA|TRBV6-1
TGTGCCAGCAGTGAATCAGCAGGCAGGGCCGTCTCTGGAAACACCATATATTTT
CASSESAGRAVSGNTIYF
>TRBJ1-3|NA|NA|TRBV3-1/TRBV3-2
TGTGCCAGCAGCCCGAGGCTTTCTGGAAACACCATATATTTT
CASSPRLSGNTIYF
>TRBJ2-4|NA|NA|TRBV7-2
TGTGCCAGCAGCTTAGGGACAGCAAAAAACATTCAGTACTTC
CASSLGTAKNIQYF